This T cell receptor beta chain derives from a study of OX40 agonist ivuxolimab in advanced cancers. Study-level background: Cohort: approximately 83% men, mean age 60, aged about 20 to 85. Study-level points and caveats: In the 0.1 to 3.0 mg/kg range, CD4+ and CD8+ blood T cells had expanded clonally by week 6.

The CDR3 extends over 16 amino acids. J was trimmed by 3 bases and V by 6 bases; bases with no gene match: 11. The germline V gene has CDR1 MNHNY and CDR2 SVGAGI (reference sequence). Generated by immunoSEQ multiplex PCR, the TCRdb table keeps only in-frame clones and is missing some. The data contain about 90,000 clones, around 90% of them singletons. A word on this clone: The antigen remains undetermined.

The starting material was CD4+ or CD8+ T cells sorted from blood, obtained in a trial of the OX40 agonist ivuxolimab. The V and J genes are TRBV6-6 and TRBJ2-3, with TRBD2 matching over 8 bases. This receptor was identified in an adult with an advanced solid tumor such as melanoma, head and neck, liver or kidney cancer. In DNA form, the CDR3 reads TGTGCCAGCAGAGAGTCGGGGGGGCGCGGTACAGATACGCAGTATTTT. This sequence encodes CASRESGGRGTDTQYF.